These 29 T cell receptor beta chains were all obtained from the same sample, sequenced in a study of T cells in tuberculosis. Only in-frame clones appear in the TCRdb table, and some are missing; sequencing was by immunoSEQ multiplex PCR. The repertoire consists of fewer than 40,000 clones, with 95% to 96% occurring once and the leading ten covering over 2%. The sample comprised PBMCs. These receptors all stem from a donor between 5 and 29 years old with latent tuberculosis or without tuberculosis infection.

Written as DNA, the CDR3 is TGTGCCAGCATCTCTGACAATGAGCAGTTCTTC. It specifies CASISDNEQFF. V and J are TRBV27 and TRBJ2-1, with D uncertain. Germline loops: CDR1 MNHEY, CDR2 SMNVEV (reference sequence). The ends were cut back, 7 bases at V and 5 bases at J, with 6 bases in the middle. CDR3 length: 11 residues.

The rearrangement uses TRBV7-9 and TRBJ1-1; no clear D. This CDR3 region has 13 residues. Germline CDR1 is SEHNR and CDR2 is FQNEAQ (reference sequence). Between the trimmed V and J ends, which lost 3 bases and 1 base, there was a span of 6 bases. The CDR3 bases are TGTGCCAGCAGCTTTGAGGGGAACACTGAAGCTTTCTTT. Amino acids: CASSFEGNTEAFF.

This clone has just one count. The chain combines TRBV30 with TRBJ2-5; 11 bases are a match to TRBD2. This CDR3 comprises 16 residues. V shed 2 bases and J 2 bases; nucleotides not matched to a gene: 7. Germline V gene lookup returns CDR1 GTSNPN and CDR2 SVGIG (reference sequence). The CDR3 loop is CAWSRGTSGIQETQYF. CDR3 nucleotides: TGTGCCTGGAGTAGGGGGACTAGCGGAATTCAAGAGACCCAGTACTTC. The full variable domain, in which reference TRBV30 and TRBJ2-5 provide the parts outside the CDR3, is SQTIHQWPATLVQPVGSPLSLECTVEGTSNPNLYWYRQAAGRGLQLLFYSVGIGQISSEVPQNLSASRPQDRQFILSSKKLLLSDSGFYLCAWSRGTSGIQETQYFGPGTRLLVL.

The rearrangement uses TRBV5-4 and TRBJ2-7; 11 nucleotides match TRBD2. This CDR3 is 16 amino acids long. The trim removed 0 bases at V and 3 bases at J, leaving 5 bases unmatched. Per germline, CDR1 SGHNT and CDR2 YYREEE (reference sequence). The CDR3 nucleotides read TGTGCCAGCAGCTTGGGCCTAGCGGGAGGACTCTACGAGCAGTACTTC. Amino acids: CASSLGLAGGLYEQYF.

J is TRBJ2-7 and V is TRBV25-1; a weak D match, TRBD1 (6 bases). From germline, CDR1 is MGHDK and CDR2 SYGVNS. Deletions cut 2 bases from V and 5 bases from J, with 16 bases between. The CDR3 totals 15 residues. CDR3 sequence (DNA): TGTGCCAGCAGTGAACGAGGACAGCCCACCGACGAGCAGTACTTC. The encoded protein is CASSERGQPTDEQYF.

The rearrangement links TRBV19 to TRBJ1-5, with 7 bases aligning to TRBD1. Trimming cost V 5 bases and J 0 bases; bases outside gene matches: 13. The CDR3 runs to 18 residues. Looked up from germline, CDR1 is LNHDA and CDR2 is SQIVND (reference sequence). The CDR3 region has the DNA TGTGCCAGTAGTTGGAGGACAGGCGAGTCTTATAGCAATCAGCCCCAGCATTTT. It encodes CASSWRTGESYSNQPQHF.

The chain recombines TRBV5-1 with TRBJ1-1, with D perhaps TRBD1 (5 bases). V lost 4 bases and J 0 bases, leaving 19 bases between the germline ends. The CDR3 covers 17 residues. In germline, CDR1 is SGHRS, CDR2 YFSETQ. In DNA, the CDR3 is TGCGCCAGCAGCCCCGCCTTAATCGGGACTGTGAACACTGAAGCTTTCTTT. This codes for CASSPALIGTVNTEAFF.

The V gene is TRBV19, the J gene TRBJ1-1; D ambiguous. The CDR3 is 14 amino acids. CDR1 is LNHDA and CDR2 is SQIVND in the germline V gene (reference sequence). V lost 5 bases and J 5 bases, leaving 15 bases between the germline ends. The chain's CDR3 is CASSLKRGWTEAFF. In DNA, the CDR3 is TGTGCCAGTAGTTTAAAACGGGGTTGGACTGAAGCTTTCTTT. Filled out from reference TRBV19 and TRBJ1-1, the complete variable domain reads DGGITQSPKYLFRKEGQNVTLSCEQNLNHDAMYWYRQDPGQGLRLIYYSQIVNDFQKGDIAEGYSVSREKKESFPLTVTSAQKNPTAFYLCASSLKRGWTEAFFGQGTRLTVV.

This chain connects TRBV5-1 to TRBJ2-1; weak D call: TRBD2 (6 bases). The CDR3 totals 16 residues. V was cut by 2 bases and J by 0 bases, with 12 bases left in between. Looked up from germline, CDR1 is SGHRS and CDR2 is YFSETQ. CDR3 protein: CASSFGTQSSYNEQFF. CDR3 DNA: TGCGCCAGCAGCTTCGGGACTCAAAGCTCCTACAATGAGCAGTTCTTC.

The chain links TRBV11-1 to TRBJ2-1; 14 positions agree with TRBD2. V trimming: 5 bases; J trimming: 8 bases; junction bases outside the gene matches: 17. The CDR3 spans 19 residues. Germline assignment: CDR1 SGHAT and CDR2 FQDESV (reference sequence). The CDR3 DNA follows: TGTGCCAGCAGCAAACTTCCGGGACTAGCGGGAGAGGGGAGAGATGAGCAGTTCTTC. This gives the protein CASSKLPGLAGEGRDEQFF.

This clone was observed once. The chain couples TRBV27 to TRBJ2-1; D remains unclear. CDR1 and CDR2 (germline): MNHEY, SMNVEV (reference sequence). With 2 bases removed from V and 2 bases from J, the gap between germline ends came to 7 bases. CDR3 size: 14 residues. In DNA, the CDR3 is TGTGCCAGCAGTTTAAGCTCAACCTACAATGAGCAGTTCTTC. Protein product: CASSLSSTYNEQFF.

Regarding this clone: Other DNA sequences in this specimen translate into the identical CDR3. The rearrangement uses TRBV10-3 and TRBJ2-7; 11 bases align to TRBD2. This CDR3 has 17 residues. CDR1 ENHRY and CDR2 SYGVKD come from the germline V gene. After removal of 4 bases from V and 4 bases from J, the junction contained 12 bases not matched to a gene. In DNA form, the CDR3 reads TGTGCCATCAGTGCCGGGACTAGCGGAAGGGGCGGTTACGAGCAGTACTTC. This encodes CAISAGTSGRGGYEQYF.

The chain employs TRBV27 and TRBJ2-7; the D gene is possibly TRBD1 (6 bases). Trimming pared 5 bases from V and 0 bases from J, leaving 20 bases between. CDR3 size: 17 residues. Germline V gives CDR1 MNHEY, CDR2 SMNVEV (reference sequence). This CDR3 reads CASSLSTGTSSSYEQYF. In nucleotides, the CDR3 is TGTGCCAGCAGTCTCTCAACCGGGACATCGAGCTCCTACGAGCAGTACTTC.

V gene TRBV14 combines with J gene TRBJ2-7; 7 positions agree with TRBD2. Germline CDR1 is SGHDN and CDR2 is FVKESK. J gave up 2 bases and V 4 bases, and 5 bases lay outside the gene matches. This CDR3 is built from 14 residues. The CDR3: CASSPREPPYEQYF. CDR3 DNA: TGTGCCAGCAGCCCGCGGGAGCCTCCCTACGAGCAGTACTTC.

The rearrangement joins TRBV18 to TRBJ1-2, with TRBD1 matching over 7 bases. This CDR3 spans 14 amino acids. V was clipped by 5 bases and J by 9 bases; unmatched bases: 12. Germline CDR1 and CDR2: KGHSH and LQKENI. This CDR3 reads CASSSEYRGSSYTF. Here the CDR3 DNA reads TGTGCCAGCTCATCCGAGTACAGGGGAAGCAGCTACACCTTC.

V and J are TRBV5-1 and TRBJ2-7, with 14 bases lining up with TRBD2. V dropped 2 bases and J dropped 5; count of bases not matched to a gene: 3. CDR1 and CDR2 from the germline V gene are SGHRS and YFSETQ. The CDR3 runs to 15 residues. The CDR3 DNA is TGCGCCAGCAGCTTCACGGGACTAGCGGGAGACGAGCAGTACTTC. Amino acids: CASSFTGLAGDEQYF.

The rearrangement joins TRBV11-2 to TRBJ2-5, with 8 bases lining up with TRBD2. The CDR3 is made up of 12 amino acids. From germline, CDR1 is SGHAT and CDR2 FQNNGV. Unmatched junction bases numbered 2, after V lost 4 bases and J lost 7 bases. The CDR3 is CASSSGGWTQYF. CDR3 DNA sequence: TGTGCCAGCAGCTCGGGGGGGTGGACCCAGTACTTC. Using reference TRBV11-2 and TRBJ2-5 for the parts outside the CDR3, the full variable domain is EAGVAQSPRYKIIEKRQSVAFWCNPISGHATLYWYQQILGQGPKLLIQFQNNGVVDDSQLPKDRFSAERLKGVDSTLKIQPAKLEDSAVYLCASSSGGWTQYFGPGTRLLVL.

DNA of the CDR3: TGCAGTGCTGCAGACAGCTACGAGCAGTACTTC. This gives the protein CSAADSYEQYF. This chain joins TRBV20-1 and TRBJ2-7; weak D call: TRBD1 (5 bases). This CDR3 is built from 11 residues. Germline V gene data show CDR1 as DFQATT and CDR2 as SNEGSKA (reference sequence). Trimming took off 5 bases at V and 3 bases at J, with 8 bases between the two ends.

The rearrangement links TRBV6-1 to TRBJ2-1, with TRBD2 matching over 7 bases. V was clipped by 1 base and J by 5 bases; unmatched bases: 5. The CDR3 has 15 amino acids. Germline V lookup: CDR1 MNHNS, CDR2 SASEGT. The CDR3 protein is CASSEETSLDNEQFF. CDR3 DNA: TGTGCCAGCAGTGAAGAGACTAGCTTGGACAATGAGCAGTTCTTC.

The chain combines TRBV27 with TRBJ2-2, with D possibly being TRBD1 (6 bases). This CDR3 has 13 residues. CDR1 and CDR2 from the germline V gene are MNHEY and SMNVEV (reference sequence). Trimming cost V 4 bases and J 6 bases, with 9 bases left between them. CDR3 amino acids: CASSSRGSGELFF. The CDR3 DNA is TGTGCCAGCAGTTCTAGGGGGTCCGGGGAGCTGTTTTTT.

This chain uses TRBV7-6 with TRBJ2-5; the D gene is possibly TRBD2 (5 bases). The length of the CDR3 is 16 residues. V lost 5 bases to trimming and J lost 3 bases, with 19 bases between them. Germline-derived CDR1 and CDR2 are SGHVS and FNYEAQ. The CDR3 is CASSANLAGGKETQYF. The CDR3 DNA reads TGTGCCAGCAGCGCCAATCTAGCAGGTGGAAAAGAGACCCAGTACTTC. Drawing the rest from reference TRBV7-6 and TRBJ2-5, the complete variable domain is GAGVSQSPRYKVTKRGQDVALRCDPISGHVSLYWYRQALGQGPEFLTYFNYEAQQDKSGLPNDRFSAERPEGSISTLTIQRTEQRDSAMYRCASSANLAGGKETQYFGPGTRLLVL.

DNA for the CDR3: TGTGCCAGCACCCCGGGGACAGGGTTCCAGCCCCAGCATTTT. Encoded protein: CASTPGTGFQPQHF. The chain uses TRBV28 and TRBJ1-5, with 9 bases matching TRBD1. This CDR3 has 14 amino acids. Germline-derived CDR1 and CDR2 are MDHEN and SYDVKM. Losses at the gene ends were 7 bases for V and 7 bases for J; bases not matched to a gene: 8. Using reference TRBV28 and TRBJ1-5 for the parts outside the CDR3, the full variable domain is DVKVTQSSRYLVKRTGEKVFLECVQDMDHENMFWYRQDPGLGLRLIYFSYDVKMKEKGDIPEGYSVSREKKERFSLILESASTNQTSMYLCASTPGTGFQPQHFGDGTRLSIL.

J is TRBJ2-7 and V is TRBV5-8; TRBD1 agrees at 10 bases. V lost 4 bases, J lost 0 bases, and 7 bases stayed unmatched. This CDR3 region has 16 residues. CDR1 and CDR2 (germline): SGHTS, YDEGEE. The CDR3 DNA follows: TGTGCCAGCAGCATCGACAGGGGGCCAAGCTCCTACGAGCAGTACTTC. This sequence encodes CASSIDRGPSSYEQYF.

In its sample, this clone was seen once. In DNA, the CDR3 is TGCGCCAGCAGCTTGGGAGAGGGTTCGAACACTGAAGCTTTCTTT. It specifies CASSLGEGSNTEAFF. The chain employs TRBV5-1 and TRBJ1-1; D is uncertain. V was clipped by 0 bases and J by 1 base, with 10 bases between them. This CDR3 is 15 amino acids long. Germline V gene sequence: CDR1 SGHRS, CDR2 YFSETQ.

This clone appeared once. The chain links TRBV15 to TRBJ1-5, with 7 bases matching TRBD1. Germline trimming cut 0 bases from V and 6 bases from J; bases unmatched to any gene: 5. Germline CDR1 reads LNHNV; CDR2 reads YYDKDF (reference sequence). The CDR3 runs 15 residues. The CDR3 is CATSREKGATQPQHF. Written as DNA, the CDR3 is TGTGCCACCAGCAGAGAGAAGGGGGCGACTCAGCCCCAGCATTTT.

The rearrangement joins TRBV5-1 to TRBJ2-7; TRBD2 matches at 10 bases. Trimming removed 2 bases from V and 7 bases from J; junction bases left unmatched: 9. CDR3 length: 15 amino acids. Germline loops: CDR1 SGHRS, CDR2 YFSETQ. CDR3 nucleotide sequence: TGCGCCAGCAGCTTAAATTCTCTAGCGGGAGATGAGCAGTACTTC. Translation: CASSLNSLAGDEQYF.

CDR3 residues: CASSSLGLAEVAYEQYF. In DNA, the CDR3 is TGTGCCAGCAGTTCTCTCGGACTAGCGGAAGTCGCCTACGAGCAGTACTTC. The chain couples TRBV2 to TRBJ2-7; the match to TRBD2 covers 10 bases. V shed 5 bases and J 2 bases; nucleotides not matched to a gene: 12. The CDR3 runs to 17 residues. The germline V gene encodes CDR1 SNHLY and CDR2 FYNNEI.

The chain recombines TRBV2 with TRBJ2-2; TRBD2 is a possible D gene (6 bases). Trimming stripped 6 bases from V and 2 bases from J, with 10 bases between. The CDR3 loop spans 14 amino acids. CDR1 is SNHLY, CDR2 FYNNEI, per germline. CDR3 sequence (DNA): TGTGCCAGCAGGGAGGGGAGCAACACCGGGGAGCTGTTTTTT. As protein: CASREGSNTGELFF.

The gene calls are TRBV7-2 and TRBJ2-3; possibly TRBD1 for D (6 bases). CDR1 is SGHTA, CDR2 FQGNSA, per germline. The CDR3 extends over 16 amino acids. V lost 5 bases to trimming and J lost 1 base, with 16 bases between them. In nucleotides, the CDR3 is TGTGCCAGCAGCCCCAAACAGGGATACGGCACAGATACGCAGTATTTT. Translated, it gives CASSPKQGYGTDTQYF.